This is a list of T cell receptor beta chains from one sample in a study of CD8 T cells in ankylosing spondylitis. TCRdb recomputed calls from the 5' RACE reads with MiXCR, one row per CDR3 protein. The table has about 220,000 distinct CDR3 sequences, around 16% seen once. The specimen was blood, either unsorted or a sorted T cell fraction (not recorded which). These receptors were collected from a male donor with ankylosing spondylitis. Each CDR3 is given with its conserved first and last residue. Fields, in order: V gene, J gene, CDR3 protein.

>TRBV6-2/TRBV6-3|TRBJ1-1
CASTSVRADANTEAFF
>TRBV4-2|TRBJ1-2
CASSQPTGGWSTNYGYTF
>TRBV30|TRBJ1-1
CAWSWGTEAFF
>TRBV29-1|TRBJ1-2
CSVDHGTGAFGYTF
>TRBV5-6|TRBJ2-1
CASSLSWTGEGGEQFF
>TRBV6-1|TRBJ2-2
CASSEGVDIGELFF
>TRBV20-1|TRBJ1-2
CSAKTVSGGDYGYTF
>TRBV20-1|TRBJ1-2
CSASATGGFYGYTF
>TRBV10-3|TRBJ2-7
CAISEMGYEQYF
>TRBV3-1|TRBJ2-7
CASSQGTTASYEQYF
>TRBV19|TRBJ1-4
CASSPPVWGKGEKLFF
>TRBV4-3|TRBJ2-5
CASSQDYPAGGKETQYF
>TRBV5-6|TRBJ2-4
CASSFGPYKAKNIQYF
>TRBV28|TRBJ2-7
CASSLLDGGAREQYF
>TRBV12-3/TRBV12-4|TRBJ1-1
CASRLGSVREAFF
>TRBV18|TRBJ2-7
CASSPGQGEHYEQYF
>TRBV3-1|TRBJ2-1
CASSQDGQRSSYNEQFF
>TRBV20-1|TRBJ1-1
CSAIRQGSTEAFF
>TRBV7-6|TRBJ2-3
CASSPTTGTPSTDTQYF
>TRBV25-1|TRBJ1-2
CASSRSGVSTATYENYGYTF
>TRBV28|TRBJ2-5
CASTQRTFPETQYF
>TRBV19|TRBJ2-7
CASSISPMGESSYEQYF
>TRBV12-3/TRBV12-4|TRBJ2-6
CASSFRGRGANVLTF
>TRBV10-2|TRBJ2-5
CASSDPRTGMETQYF
>TRBV6-2/TRBV6-3|TRBJ2-7
CASRLRDALTYEQYF
>TRBV10-3|TRBJ2-2
CAIRPGANTGELFF
>TRBV4-1|TRBJ2-5
CASSPASGEVETQYF
>TRBV11-2|TRBJ2-1
CASSLSGTTYNEQFF
>TRBV5-1|TRBJ2-5
CASRPGWGRQETQYF
>TRBV2|TRBJ1-1
CASNRWDRSDPEAFF
>TRBV12-3/TRBV12-4|TRBJ2-3
CASSLAPTSGGPTDTQYF
>TRBV7-8|TRBJ1-4
CASSLYEKLFF
>TRBV7-2|TRBJ2-5
CASSLEWSGGFETQYF
>TRBV7-9|TRBJ2-1
CASSLPGTGVDEQFF
>TRBV7-2|TRBJ2-1
CASSLGLGIVNEQFF
>TRBV3-1|TRBJ1-2
CASSQDQGIDGYTF
>TRBV20-1|TRBJ1-1
CSARDLSDGAEAFF